Listed here is a single T cell receptor (beta chain). Its antigen specificity is not known. Base qualities are not at hand, and no much larger clone is one base apart. This entry comes from a study of regulatory dendritic cells for organ transplantation (dated by TCRdb to about 2017). In terms of the full investigation: Sorted naive and memory CD4+ and CD8+ T cells had their TCRbeta repertoires sequenced both before and after allostimulation with either regulatory or mature dendritic cells.

FACS was used to sort CD4+ or CD8+ cells into naive T cells (CD45RA+) and memory T cells (CD45RO+). T cells for TCR sequencing came from a couple of healthy control subjects. Unstimulated sorted T cell subsets served as baseline controls for the mixed lymphocyte reactions. The Qiagen DNeasy Blood & Tissue Kit was used to extract genomic DNA. The TCRbeta CDR3 regions were amplified in a multiplexed two-step PCR with Vbeta-specific forward primers and Jbeta-specific reverse primers. The TCRbeta libraries were sequenced on an Illumina instrument via the immunoSEQ service. The original methods were these. IMGT annotation was used to assign V, D and J genes, and synthetic CDR3 analogues were used to correct counts for multiplex PCR bias. Repertoire clonality was computed in the immunoSEQ Analyzer as one minus normalized Shannon entropy. Fisher's exact test with Benjamini-Hochberg false discovery rate control was used to define clonal expansion, with two-tailed P<0.01. Not all clones reach the TCRdb copy of this immuneACCESS table, which keeps in-frame sequences only. Checked studies attribute under half of the gap to unresolved V genes and leave the rest unexplained. D and trimming were read from the DNA, whereas the V and J calls and clone size are those reported in that table. This sample is represented by about 38,000 clones; 75% to 95% of them were singletons. The ten largest account for about 0.11% of the sample.

Results the study describes overall, beyond this receptor: Repertoires were highly diverse in naive CD4+ and CD8+ T cells, less diverse in memory cells, and most oligoclonal in memory CD8+ cells. Sequencing was done in only a couple of subjects, and the authors reported considerable heterogeneity between individuals in the alloreactive memory CD8+ T cell pool. Among the resting subsets, memory CD8+ T cells contained the most alloreactive TCR clonotypes. In both subjects, allostimulation led to expansion of memory CD8+ clones, though the expansion induced by regulatory dendritic cells appeared to be more limited than that induced by mature dendritic cells.

The CDR3 measures 19 amino acids from cysteine to phenylalanine. Only the CDR3 part of the read is kept: 57 bases, read in frame from the first base. V trim: 3 bases; J trim: 6 bases; unmatched bases: 16. Based on the germline V gene (reference sequence), the CDR1 and CDR2 sequences are SGHNT and YYREEE. Sample: naive CD8+ T cells from blood. Taken with the paper, the label for cell subset or site translates to: CD45RA+ naive T cells. The sequence came from a human donor in good health. The chain joins TRBV5-4 to TRBJ2-2; 11 central nucleotides agree with TRBD2. CDR3 reads: CASSSNLRTSGGPAGELFF. The nucleotides are TGTGCCAGCAGCTCCAATCTTCGTACTAGCGGGGGCCCTGCCGGGGAGCTGTTTTTT.